This section outlines one T cell receptor beta chain sequence together with its context. No antigen is known for it. The entry originates in a study of shared clonotypes between healthy human individuals. Using about 190 ng DNA, approximately 30,000 T cell genomes, the sorted-subset replicate PCRs were run. The method was immunoSEQ multiplex PCR; TCRdb's version includes in-frame clones alone and lacks a portion of them. The table records roughly 2.6 million clones, around nine tenths of them present only once. V trimming: 5 bases; J trimming: 10 bases; junction bases outside the gene matches: 9. Germline lookup yields CDR1 SGHAT and CDR2 FQNNGV. The CDR3 is made up of 15 amino acids. Study-wide results and caveats: Non-shared clonotypes were found to have lower generation probabilities than the clonotypes that were shared by all four of the sorted-subset donors.

The sequence derives from a man younger than 30 in good health. The sample was naive CD4+ T cells sorted from blood. Subset of the sample: CD45RA+ positively selected. The chain combines TRBV11-2 with TRBJ2-1; TRBD2 matches at 12 bases. The CDR3 coding sequence is TGTGCCAGCAGCCCACGACTAGCGGGAGCTGAGGAGCAGTTCTTC. Translating it yields CASSPRLAGAEEQFF.